Each of the 16 T cell receptor beta chains below was sequenced from the same sample in a study of cytomegalovirus exposure and HLA in healthy donors. Produced via immunoSEQ multiplex PCR; TCRdb's table is partial and in-frame only. The sample yields 200,000 to 250,000 clones, approximately 88% seen once. Sequences were obtained from PBMCs. The receptors were gathered from a woman under 40 in good health and CMV-seropositive.

The chain joins TRBV28 to TRBJ2-5; 7 bases map to TRBD2. The CDR3 is 14 residues long. V trimming: 2 bases; J trimming: 6 bases; junction bases outside the gene matches: 6. Germline lookup yields CDR1 MDHEN and CDR2 SYDVKM. CDR3 DNA sequence: TGTGCCAGCAGTTTAACCGCGGGAGTTAAGACCCAGTACTTC. Translation: CASSLTAGVKTQYF.

This clone was detected a few times. The rearrangement joins TRBV9 to TRBJ2-7, with D maybe TRBD2 (6 bases). V lost 0 bases, J lost 2 bases, and 9 bases lay in between. Germline assignment: CDR1 SGDLS and CDR2 YYNGEE. This CDR3 is 14 amino acids long. CDR3 in amino acids: CASSVAGAPYEQYF. CDR3 nucleotides: TGTGCCAGCAGCGTAGCGGGAGCTCCCTACGAGCAGTACTTC.

The chain uses TRBV5-4 and TRBJ2-7, with D unresolved. CDR3 size: 15 residues. Germline V gene sequence: CDR1 SGHNT, CDR2 YYREEE (reference sequence). V was pared by 0 bases and J by 4 bases, with 14 bases between. In nucleotides, the CDR3 is TGTGCCAGCAGCTTGGAGTCAGGCCCAGGATACGAGCAGTACTTC. It codes for CASSLESGPGYEQYF.

This chain joins TRBV5-1 and TRBJ1-1; 9 positions match TRBD1. The CDR3 loop spans 18 amino acids. The junction had 14 bases not matched to a gene; V was cut back by 4 bases and J by 1 base. Germline lookup yields CDR1 SGHRS and CDR2 YFSETQ. CDR3: CASSAGTGSAGRNTEAFF. Here the CDR3 DNA reads TGCGCCAGCAGCGCCGGGACAGGGTCCGCAGGTAGGAACACTGAAGCTTTCTTT. Together with reference TRBV5-1 and TRBJ1-1, the CDR3 gives the full variable domain: KAGVTQTPRYLIKTRGQQVTLSCSPISGHRSVSWYQQTPGQGLQFLFEYFSETQRNKGNFPGRFSGRQFSNSRSEMNVSTLELGDSALYLCASSAGTGSAGRNTEAFFGQGTRLTVV.

The sample holds many counts of this clone. This chain joins TRBV6-5 and TRBJ1-5, with D uncertain. V lost 7 bases and J lost 7, with 14 bases in between. Germline V gives CDR1 MNHEY, CDR2 SVGAGI. This CDR3 region has 13 residues. For the CDR3, the DNA is TGTGCCAGCATTCCCAGGATCAGGCAGCCCCAGCATTTT. This sequence encodes CASIPRIRQPQHF.

There are a few counts of this clone. The rearrangement joins TRBV6-4 to TRBJ2-3; D possibly corresponds to TRBD2 (5 bases). V was clipped by 3 bases and J by 2 bases, with 12 bases between them. Germline lookup yields CDR1 MRHNA and CDR2 SNTAGT. The CDR3 loop spans 15 amino acids. The DNA for the CDR3 is TGTGCCAGCAGTGAGAGTAGCGAACCCACAGATACGCAGTATTTT. Residues: CASSESSEPTDTQYF.

This chain uses TRBV9 with TRBJ1-1; tentative D call: TRBD1 (5 bases). Germline CDR1 and CDR2: SGDLS and YYNGEE. CDR3 size: 14 residues. Deletions cut 4 bases from V and 7 bases from J, with 17 bases between. CDR3: CASSPPASGDEAFF. CDR3 coding DNA: TGTGCCAGCAGCCCCCCCGCCTCGGGGGATGAAGCTTTCTTT. Based on the CDR3 plus reference TRBV9 and TRBJ1-1, the full variable domain is DSGVTQTPKHLITATGQRVTLRCSPRSGDLSVYWYQQSLDQGLQFLIQYYNGEERAKGNILERFSAQQFPDLHSELNLSSLELGDSALYFCASSPPASGDEAFFGQGTRLTVV.

V and J are TRBV28 and TRBJ2-6; D gene unclear. Trimming stripped 3 bases from V and 0 bases from J, with 9 bases between. CDR3 length equals 16 residues. The germline V gene has CDR1 MDHEN and CDR2 SYDVKM. For the CDR3, the DNA is TGTGCCAGCAGTTTCTCGGGCGGCTCTGGGGCCAACGTCCTGACTTTC. As protein: CASSFSGGSGANVLTF.

The chain combines TRBV30 with TRBJ1-3; 8 bases are shared with TRBD1. Trimming cost V 1 base and J 3 bases; bases outside gene matches: 8. Germline CDR1 is GTSNPN and CDR2 is SVGIG (reference sequence). CDR3 size: 16 residues. The CDR3 loop is CAWSAPDRVIGNTIYF. The CDR3 nucleotides are TGTGCCTGGAGTGCCCCGGACAGGGTAATTGGAAACACCATATATTTT.

The chain employs TRBV7-6 and TRBJ2-1, with D hard to call. The CDR3 is made up of 12 amino acids. Trimming pared 5 bases from V and 10 bases from J, leaving 12 bases between. CDR1 and CDR2 from the germline V gene are SGHVS and FNYEAQ. The CDR3 here is CASSTPPWEQFF. CDR3 DNA sequence: TGTGCCAGCAGCACCCCTCCATGGGAGCAGTTCTTC.

The table lists this clone with a few counts. Here the CDR3 reads CASSEASGGQETQYF. CDR3 DNA: TGCGCCAGCAGTGAGGCTAGCGGGGGCCAAGAGACCCAGTACTTC. This chain links TRBV10-1 with TRBJ2-5, with 10 bases matching TRBD2. CDR1 WNHNN and CDR2 SYGVQD come from the germline V gene (reference sequence). The length of the CDR3 is 15 residues. V shed 2 bases, J shed 1 base, and the junction held 1 base outside the gene matches.

This clone appeared a single time. The V call is TRBV30, the J call TRBJ2-7; TRBD1 matches 8 bases. Per germline, CDR1 GTSNPN and CDR2 SVGIG (reference sequence). V gave up 1 base and J gave up 3 bases; unmatched junction bases: 5. The CDR3 length is 14 residues. In nucleotides, the CDR3 is TGTGCCTGGAGTGGGACAGGGTTTAGCTACGAGCAGTACTTC. Protein sequence: CAWSGTGFSYEQYF.

The chain combines TRBV6-6 with TRBJ2-1; no clear D gene. From germline, CDR1 is MNHNY and CDR2 SVGAGI (reference sequence). The CDR3 spans 14 residues. Trimming removed 2 bases at V and 5 bases at J, with 10 bases between. CDR3 nucleotides: TGTGCCAGCAGTTACGAGTCGGCGGACAATGAGCAGTTCTTC. This sequence encodes CASSYESADNEQFF.

The chain combines TRBV18 with TRBJ2-7; 7 positions match TRBD1. This CDR3 contains 14 residues. CDR1 is KGHSH and CDR2 is LQKENI in the germline V gene. V was pared by 5 bases and J by 1 base, with 5 bases of the junction left unmatched. CDR3 loop: CASSDRDSSYEQYF. Written as DNA, the CDR3 is TGTGCCAGCTCAGACCGGGACAGTTCCTACGAGCAGTACTTC.

The chain employs TRBV19 and TRBJ2-7; D unclear. Trimming shortened V by 7 bases and J by 3 bases, and 13 bases separated the two germline ends. This CDR3 has 13 amino acids. Germline CDR1 is LNHDA and CDR2 is SQIVND (reference sequence). CDR3 region: CASTPGRLYEQYF. The CDR3 coding sequence is TGTGCCAGTACCCCAGGACGGCTCTACGAGCAGTACTTC.

The chain has TRBV9 and TRBJ2-5, with 12 bases identical to TRBD2. Germline CDR1 SGDLS, CDR2 YYNGEE. The CDR3 loop spans 17 amino acids. V lost 0 bases, J lost 2 bases, and 5 bases stayed unmatched. CDR3 in DNA: TGTGCCAGCAGCGTAGGAGGACTAGCGGGATTGCAAGAGACCCAGTACTTC. Protein: CASSVGGLAGLQETQYF.